Given below is one TCR beta chain in context. This sample was included in a study of CD8 T cells in Susac syndrome. Controls were drawn from healthy donors and were matched for age and sex. FACS enriched CD8+ TEMRA cells, while bulk CD8+ and CD4+ were negatively isolated. The germline V and J ends were trimmed by 3 bases and 8 bases, with 17 bases remaining between them. Germline CDR1 and CDR2: SGHTA and FQGTGA. The CDR3 is 15 residues long. The RNA input was 0.5 to 1 ug, and it was reverse transcribed with random hexamers. TCRdb re-called the immunoSEQ multiplex PCR reads with MiXCR, one entry per CDR3 protein. This repertoire shows some 180,000 distinct CDR3 sequences, about 95% found once; its top ten account for about 0.1%.

The clonotype comes from a human donor in good health. The chain links TRBV7-3 to TRBJ2-1; D is perhaps TRBD1 or TRBD2 (5 bases each). Input material: CD4+ T cells from PBMCs. The CDR3 here is CASSFGAGGGDEQFF. The CDR3 nucleotides read TGTGCCAGCAGCTTCGGGGCCGGTGGAGGCGATGAGCAGTTCTTC.